The 18 T cell receptor beta chains below were found in one sample sequenced in a study of blood T cell repertoires in COVID-19 (dated by TCRdb to the early 2020s). The method was the immunoSEQ multiplex PCR assay. Entries here come from immuneACCESS through TCRdb and include only in-frame sequences with V and J called. Some clones fail to appear in such tables; in the studies checked, an unresolved V gene covers under half of the shortfall, and the cause of the remainder is unknown. The sample has under 300,000 clones on record, 86% of them singletons. The ten most abundant clones make up around 2.2% of the sample. Material: peripheral blood. These TCRs come from a man younger than 45 who had recovered from COVID-19.

J is TRBJ1-4 and V is TRBV11-2; perhaps TRBD1 as D (5 bases). V lost 0 bases and J lost 11, with 10 bases in between. Per the germline V gene, CDR1 is SGHAT and CDR2 is FQNNGV. The CDR3 covers 13 residues. DNA for the CDR3: TGTGCCAGCAGCTTAGACAGGGCGGGGAAACTGTTTTTT. It yields the protein CASSLDRAGKLFF.

J is TRBJ2-7 and V is TRBV29-1; D is uncertain. Germline CDR1 is SQVTM and CDR2 is ANQGSEA. The CDR3 runs to 13 residues. Between the trimmed V and J ends, which lost 5 bases and 2 bases, there was a span of 13 bases. CDR3 protein: CSVPAGQTYEQYF. The CDR3, as DNA: TGCAGCGTTCCGGCAGGCCAAACCTACGAGCAGTACTTC.

The CDR3 sequence is CASTPRRGRAPLHF. The DNA of the CDR3 is TGTGCCAGCACCCCTAGGAGGGGAAGGGCACCCCTCCACTTT. J is TRBJ1-6 and V is TRBV6-5; weak D call: TRBD1 (5 bases). CDR1 and CDR2 (germline): MNHEY, SVGAGI. Trimming pared 7 bases from V and 11 bases from J, leaving 18 bases between. The CDR3 covers 14 residues.

The J gene is TRBJ1-2, the V gene TRBV4-1, with D possibly matching TRBD1 (5 bases). The V end was cut by 4 bases, the J end by 8 bases, with 20 bases between. In germline, CDR1 is MGHRA, CDR2 YSYEKL. There are 15 residues in the CDR3. CDR3: CASSLQGLRGGGYTF. In DNA form, the CDR3 reads TGCGCCAGCAGCCTTCAGGGCCTACGAGGTGGCGGCTACACCTTC.

V and J are TRBV7-9 and TRBJ2-7; D perhaps matches TRBD1 (6 bases). V was trimmed by 5 bases and J by 5 bases, leaving 16 bases between them. The CDR3 contains 14 residues. Germline loops: CDR1 SEHNR, CDR2 FQNEAQ (reference sequence). CDR3: CASSKGTPVHEQYF. CDR3 nucleotide sequence: TGTGCCAGCAGCAAAGGGACACCGGTCCACGAGCAGTACTTC.

This chain uses TRBV7-6 with TRBJ1-4; 7 bases agree with TRBD1. V lost 1 base to trimming and J lost 7 bases; unmatched junction nucleotides: 9. The CDR3 is made up of 16 amino acids. Per germline, CDR1 SGHVS and CDR2 FNYEAQ. CDR3 coding DNA: TGTGCCAGCAGCTTAGTGCTGACAGGGCGTAGTGAAAAACTGTTTTTT. This codes for CASSLVLTGRSEKLFF. Supplemented by reference TRBV7-6 and TRBJ1-4, the full variable domain reads GAGVSQSPRYKVTKRGQDVALRCDPISGHVSLYWYRQALGQGPEFLTYFNYEAQQDKSGLPNDRFSAERPEGSISTLTIQRTEQRDSAMYRCASSLVLTGRSEKLFFGSGTQLSVL.

The sample holds one count of this clone. The V and J genes are TRBV5-4 and TRBJ2-1, with TRBD1 as a possible D gene (5 bases). This CDR3 comprises 13 residues. CDR1 is SGHNT and CDR2 is YYREEE in the germline V gene (reference sequence). Trimming stripped 0 bases from V and 6 bases from J, with 7 bases between. In DNA, the CDR3 is TGTGCCAGCAGCTTGGCCCAGGGCAATGAGCAGTTCTTC. Its protein product is CASSLAQGNEQFF. Filled out from reference TRBV5-4 and TRBJ2-1, the complete variable domain reads ETGVTQSPTHLIKTRGQQVTLRCSSQSGHNTVSWYQQALGQGPQFIFQYYREEENGRGNFPPRFSGLQFPNYSSELNVNALELDDSALYLCASSLAQGNEQFFGPGTRLTVL.

V and J are TRBV12-5 and TRBJ2-1; D possibly corresponds to TRBD2 (6 bases). This CDR3 has 14 amino acids. The germline CDR1 and CDR2 sequences are LGHNT and FRNRAP. V was cut by 3 bases and J by 9 bases, with 15 bases left in between. The CDR3 region is CASGFGRGNTEQFF. For the CDR3, the DNA is TGTGCTAGTGGTTTCGGGCGGGGTAACACTGAGCAGTTCTTC.

The chain uses TRBV19 and TRBJ2-5; 9 nucleotides align to TRBD2. V lost 3 bases and J lost 4; bases outside the gene matches: 9. Germline loops: CDR1 LNHDA, CDR2 SQIVND (reference sequence). This CDR3 is built from 16 residues. CDR3 nucleotide sequence: TGTGCCAGTAGTATCGCAGCGGGGGGTTTCCGAGAGACCCAGTACTTC. Protein sequence: CASSIAAGGFRETQYF.

The chain uses TRBV3-1 (or the pseudogene TRBV3-2) and TRBJ1-5; no firm D call. The CDR3 has 15 amino acids. V lost 1 base to trimming and J lost 1 base, with 8 bases between them. Germline CDR1 reads LGHDT; CDR2 reads YNNKEL (reference sequence). Here the CDR3 reads CASSQGVQSNQPQHF. CDR3 sequence (DNA): TGTGCCAGCAGCCAAGGGGTACAGAGCAATCAGCCCCAGCATTTT.

This clone has more than one count but fewer than ten. The rearrangement joins TRBV18 to TRBJ2-7; 13 bases agree with TRBD2. V lost 6 bases and J lost 2; bases outside the gene matches: 1. Germline V gene data show CDR1 as KGHSH and CDR2 as LQKENI. The CDR3 contains 14 residues. Here the CDR3 reads CASSGTSGTYEQYF. CDR3 DNA: TGTGCCAGCTCCGGGACTAGCGGGACCTACGAGCAGTACTTC. The whole variable domain, remainder taken from reference TRBV18 and TRBJ2-7, is NAGVMQNPRHLVRRRGQEARLRCSPMKGHSHVYWYRQLPEEGLKFMVYLQKENIIDESGMPKERFSAEFPKEGPSILRIQQVVRGDSAAYFCASSGTSGTYEQYFGPGTRLTVT.

This clone appeared a single time. The V call is TRBV28, the J call TRBJ1-1, with D possibly matching TRBD1 (5 bases). CDR3 size: 15 residues. Germline CDR1 reads MDHEN; CDR2 reads SYDVKM. V lost 2 bases and J 5 bases, leaving 15 bases between the germline ends. The DNA for the CDR3 is TGTGCCAGCAGTTTACCAGTGGGGGGTAGAACTGAAGCTTTCTTT. Amino acids: CASSLPVGGRTEAFF.

This chain uses TRBV2 with TRBJ2-2, with D maybe TRBD2 (7 bases). With 6 bases removed from V and 2 bases from J, the gap between germline ends came to 13 bases. The CDR3 contains 15 residues. Germline V lookup: CDR1 SNHLY, CDR2 FYNNEI. The CDR3 spells CASRRGGVNTGELFF. CDR3 nucleotides: TGTGCCAGCAGAAGGGGGGGCGTCAACACCGGGGAGCTGTTTTTT.

This clone appeared a few times. The chain employs TRBV2 and TRBJ1-5; 12 positions match TRBD1. Germline V CDR1 and CDR2: SNHLY, FYNNEI. This CDR3 region has 13 residues. Unmatched junction bases numbered 2, after V lost 8 bases and J lost 6 bases. CDR3 sequence: CASGTGGVQPQHF. The CDR3 DNA is TGTGCCAGCGGGACAGGGGGCGTTCAGCCCCAGCATTTT.

This chain connects TRBV12-3 or TRBV12-4 to TRBJ2-1, with D possibly being TRBD1 (5 bases). The CDR3 is made up of 12 amino acids. V dropped 5 bases and J dropped 12 bases, with 14 bases sitting between them. This CDR3 is CASSHRGQMQFF. The CDR3 DNA reads as TGTGCCAGCAGTCATAGGGGTCAGATGCAGTTCTTC.

The J gene is TRBJ1-4, the V gene TRBV11-2, with D uncertain. Germline CDR1 reads SGHAT; CDR2 reads FQNNGV. The germline V and J ends were trimmed by 5 bases and 0 bases, with 13 bases remaining between them. CDR3 length equals 16 residues. DNA of the CDR3: TGTGCCAGCAGCCCTATCCCTATTGCAACTAATGAAAAACTGTTTTTT. Amino acid sequence: CASSPIPIATNEKLFF. Drawing the rest from reference TRBV11-2 and TRBJ1-4, the complete variable domain is EAGVAQSPRYKIIEKRQSVAFWCNPISGHATLYWYQQILGQGPKLLIQFQNNGVVDDSQLPKDRFSAERLKGVDSTLKIQPAKLEDSAVYLCASSPIPIATNEKLFFGSGTQLSVL.

The rearrangement links TRBV3-1 (or the pseudogene TRBV3-2) to TRBJ1-5; possible D gene TRBD1, 5 bases. CDR1 LGHDT and CDR2 YNNKEL come from the germline V gene (reference sequence). The V end lost 5 bases, the J end lost 0 bases, and 11 bases lay between the germline ends. The CDR3 totals 15 residues. Here the CDR3 reads CASSAGGYSNQPQHF. CDR3 in DNA: TGTGCCAGCAGCGCGGGGGGATATAGCAATCAGCCCCAGCATTTT.

The rearrangement joins TRBV29-1 to TRBJ1-2; no firm D call. Germline V gene lookup returns CDR1 SQVTM and CDR2 ANQGSEA. The CDR3 has 12 amino acids. The V gene lost 4 bases and the J gene lost 2 bases, with 8 bases spanning the gap. CDR3 DNA sequence: TGCAGCGTTGTGGCAACCAACTATGGCTACACCTTC. It translates to CSVVATNYGYTF.